The present T cell receptor beta chain was sequenced within a study of response to subunit inactivated influenza vaccine. MiXCR, run by TCRdb on the RT-PCR reads, gives a single entry per CDR3 protein. The sample lists more than 450,000 distinct CDR3 sequences, approximately 7.6% seen once, with over 10% in the top ten. With regard to this clonotype: Its antigen is currently unknown.

V lost 6 bases and J lost 7, with 13 bases in between. The length of the CDR3 is 14 residues. From germline, CDR1 is SNHLY and CDR2 FYNNEI. Notes on the study in general: Authors suggested few new T cells are recruited by each seasonal influenza vaccination.

The V gene is TRBV2, the J gene TRBJ1-6; D unclear. The TCR sequence derives from a man aged 50-75 years who received an inactivated influenza vaccine. Sequences were derived from PBMCs from blood, sampled less than 25 months after vaccination. CDR3 coding DNA: TGTGCCAGCAGAGAGGAAATAGGCAATTCACCCCTCCACTTT. Translation gives CASREEIGNSPLHF. The full variable domain, in which reference TRBV2 and TRBJ1-6 provide the parts outside the CDR3, is EPEVTQTPSHQVTQMGQEVILRCVPISNHLYFYWYRQILGQKVEFLVSFYNNEISEKSEIFDDQFSVERPDGSNFTLKIRSTKLEDSAMYFCASREEIGNSPLHFGNGTRLTVT.